Listed below are T cell receptor beta chains from one sample, sequenced in a study of control samples from healthy donors and cancer patients. The protocol was immunoSEQ multiplex PCR, while the TCRdb copy is restricted to in-frame clones and leaves out a portion. The sample has more than 85,000 clones; 65% to 85% are singletons. Sequenced input: PBMCs. The origin of the receptors is an older man with lung cancer. The CDR3 runs from the conserved cysteine through the conserved F or W. A D gene is named only where the DNA matches it firmly. Clone size is shown for a subset of rows, as once, few, many or a class of expanded clone.

size	D	J	V	DNA	CDR3
-	-	TRBJ2-2	TRBV3-1/TRBV3-2	TGTGCCAGTAGCCCCCAAGTCTGGACGAACACCGGGGAGCTGTTTTTT	CASSPQVWTNTGELFF
-	-	TRBJ2-7	TRBV30	TGTGCCTGGAGGGGCGGTCCGGGCGAGCAGTACTTC	CAWRGGPGEQYF
-	-	TRBJ2-2	TRBV19	TGTGCCAGTAGTATTCGGGGGCGGAACACCGGGGAGCTGTTTTTT	CASSIRGRNTGELFF
-	-	TRBJ1-1	TRBV11-2	TGTGCCAGCAGCTTAAATGAGTTTGGAAGGGCCGGGACTCACACTGAAGCTTTCTTT	CASSLNEFGRAGTHTEAFF
-	TRBD1	TRBJ1-6	TRBV5-3	TGTGCCAGAAGCTTGGAAGGGACAGGGTATAATTCACCCCTCCACTTT	CARSLEGTGYNSPLHF
-	-	TRBJ2-6	TRBV19	TGTGCCAGTAGTCTCCCCCACTCTGGGGCCAACGTCCTGACTTTC	CASSLPHSGANVLTF
-	-	TRBJ1-6	TRBV7-9	TGTGCCAGCAGCTCCGGGCAGGTTAATAATTCACCCCTCCACTTT	CASSSGQVNNSPLHF
once	-	TRBJ1-4	TRBV5-5	TGTGCCAGCAGCCCAGATGCAGGGAGGGCTAATGAAAAACTGTTTTTT	CASSPDAGRANEKLFF
-	TRBD1	TRBJ1-1	TRBV30	TGTGCCTGCCAAAGGACAGGGGGCGCGCAAGCTTTCTTT	CACQRTGGAQAFF
-	TRBD2	TRBJ2-1	TRBV27	TGTGCCAGCAGTTTACTGGCTAGCGGGGGGTCCTCCTCCTACAATGAGCAGTTCTTC	CASSLLASGGSSSYNEQFF
-	-	TRBJ2-1	TRBV21-1	TGTGCCAGCAGCAAAAGGGGGGTCTACAATGAGCAGTTCTTC	CASSKRGVYNEQFF
many	TRBD1	TRBJ1-4	TRBV9	TGTGCCAGCAGCGTAGGCGACAGGGGCGAAAGTGAAAAACTGTTTTTT	CASSVGDRGESEKLFF
-	-	TRBJ1-2	TRBV5-1	TGCGCCAGCAGTCCCGGACAGTCCTATGGCTACACCTTC	CASSPGQSYGYTF
-	TRBD1	TRBJ2-3	TRBV27	TGTGCCAGCAGTCGCCGGACAGGGGGTTTTGGAGATACGCAGTATTTT	CASSRRTGGFGDTQYF
few	TRBD2	TRBJ2-7	TRBV7-2	TGTGCCAGCAGCTTAAGGGCGGGGGGTCTATACGAGCAGTACTTC	CASSLRAGGLYEQYF
-	-	TRBJ2-1	TRBV3-1/TRBV3-2	TGTGCCAGCAGCCAAGACTTGGGAGTTCGACCCTACAATGAGCAGTTCTTC	CASSQDLGVRPYNEQFF
-	-	TRBJ2-3	TRBV7-9	TGTGCCAGCAGCTCCTCGGGGCGGGATACGCAGTATTTT	CASSSSGRDTQYF
-	-	TRBJ2-7	TRBV6-2/TRBV6-3	TGTGCCAGCAGTTCCTGGGCAGGGATCAACGAGCAGTACTTC	CASSSWAGINEQYF
-	TRBD1	TRBJ2-5	TRBV13	TGTGCCAGCAGCTTGCGACAGGGTGGGGAGACCCAGTACTTC	CASSLRQGGETQYF
-	-	TRBJ2-2	TRBV11-2	TGTGCCAGCAGCTTATTCGGGGCGAACACCGGGGAGCTGTTTTTT	CASSLFGANTGELFF
-	-	TRBJ1-2	TRBV5-1	TGCGCCAGCAGCGGCGGAGGGGGCTATGGCTACACCTTC	CASSGGGGYGYTF
-	-	TRBJ2-7	TRBV9	TGTGCCAGCAGCCCCGGGCTGGGGTACGAGCAGTACTTC	CASSPGLGYEQYF
-	-	TRBJ1-2	TRBV7-2	TGTGCCAGCAGCTTAGGGGTCAGGCCCAACTATGGCTACACCTTC	CASSLGVRPNYGYTF
once	TRBD2	TRBJ2-1	TRBV7-3	TGTGCCAGCAGCTTAAGTAGCGGGGGTAACAATGAGCAGTTCTTC	CASSLSSGGNNEQFF
once	-	TRBJ2-1	TRBV28	TGTGCCAGCAGTCCGCTTGCGAACGAGCAGTTCTTC	CASSPLANEQFF
-	TRBD1	TRBJ1-1	TRBV20-1	TGCAGTGCTAATGATCTAAAGAGACAGGGGTATTCTAACACTGAAGCTTTCTTT	CSANDLKRQGYSNTEAFF
-	-	TRBJ2-7	TRBV18	TGTGCCAGCTCTCTCGGGACTCGATACGAGCAGTACTTC	CASSLGTRYEQYF
once	-	TRBJ2-3	TRBV29-1	TGCAGCGGTTTAGATGCAGGCACAGATACGCAGTATTTT	CSGLDAGTDTQYF
-	TRBD1	TRBJ2-7	TRBV6-6	TGTGCCACCTGTGGGACAGGGGGAACCTACGAGCAGTACTTC	CATCGTGGTYEQYF
-	TRBD2	TRBJ2-1	TRBV13	TGTGCCAGCAGAGTTAGCGGGTTCAGTCGGAATGAGCAGTTCTTC	CASRVSGFSRNEQFF
-	TRBD1	TRBJ2-4	TRBV18	TGTGCCAGCTCACGCGCCCTGGGGACAGAGGATAACATTCAGTACTTC	CASSRALGTEDNIQYF
-	-	TRBJ1-2	TRBV12-5	TGTGCTAGTGGTTCCCCGACAGGTCTCAGTCTCTATGGCTACACCTTC	CASGSPTGLSLYGYTF
-	-	TRBJ2-1	TRBV6-6	TGTGCCAGCACCATACCGGGATCCGGGGCCAATGAGCAGTTCTTC	CASTIPGSGANEQFF
-	TRBD2	TRBJ2-3	TRBV9	TGTGCCAGCAGCGGTAGCGGGGGGGCGGTGGATACGCAGTATTTT	CASSGSGGAVDTQYF
-	TRBD1	TRBJ1-3	TRBV18	TGTGCCAGCTCATCGACAGGGGTGTGGAACACCATATATTTT	CASSSTGVWNTIYF
-	-	TRBJ2-4	TRBV2	TGTGCCAGCAGCGGAAGGGTTACCAAAAACATTCAGTACTTC	CASSGRVTKNIQYF
-	-	TRBJ2-5	TRBV6-5	TGTGCCAGCAGTATACAGGGCGTTGAGACCCAGTACTTC	CASSIQGVETQYF
-	TRBD1	TRBJ2-7	TRBV5-1	TGCGCCAGCAGCTACCCCGACAGGGGATCCTACGAGCAGTACTTC	CASSYPDRGSYEQYF
few	-	TRBJ2-7	TRBV14	TGTGCCAGCAGCCAACGAAGGGGTTCCTACGAGCAGTACTTC	CASSQRRGSYEQYF
once	TRBD2	TRBJ2-5	TRBV4-1	TGCGCCAGCAGCGCAGGACTAGCCGGAGAGACCCAGTACTTC	CASSAGLAGETQYF
-	-	TRBJ1-1	TRBV7-2	TGTGCCAGCAGCTTAGGCCAGGGAGGGGTCACTGAAGCTTTCTTT	CASSLGQGGVTEAFF
-	TRBD1	TRBJ2-2	TRBV7-3	TGTGCCAGCAGCTCCCAGACAGGGTACACCGGGGAGCTGTTTTTT	CASSSQTGYTGELFF
-	-	TRBJ1-2	TRBV3-1/TRBV3-2	TGTGCCAGCGCGGACCAGGGGAATGGCTACACCTTC	CASADQGNGYTF
-	TRBD2	TRBJ2-2	TRBV7-9	TGTGCCAGCAGCTCGGGGATTAGCGGGGGGCAGTACACCGGGGAGCTGTTTTTT	CASSSGISGGQYTGELFF
once	TRBD2	TRBJ2-1	TRBV10-3	TGTGCCATCAAGGCTAGCGGGGGCCCTTACAATGAGCAGTTCTTC	CAIKASGGPYNEQFF
-	-	TRBJ1-6	TRBV7-2	TGTGCCAGCAGCTTTTCCAGGGTTGATTCACCCCTCCACTTT	CASSFSRVDSPLHF
-	-	TRBJ1-2	TRBV11-2	TGTGCCAGCAGCCTATGGTCAGGGATAGCTAACTATGGCTACACCTTC	CASSLWSGIANYGYTF
-	-	TRBJ1-3	TRBV6-1	TGTGCCAGCAGTGATTGGAGGGGCTCTGGAAACACCATATATTTT	CASSDWRGSGNTIYF
-	-	TRBJ1-2	TRBV27	TGTGCCAGCAGTTCCTATTCCAGGGTCTTGCGTGGCTACACCTTC	CASSSYSRVLRGYTF
-	-	TRBJ2-3	TRBV5-1	TGCGCCACCCGGCTTGGGTATGGCACAGATACGCAGTATTTT	CATRLGYGTDTQYF